Below are 26 T cell receptor beta chains sequenced from a single sample in a study of beta chain features in type 1 diabetes. The isolated RNA, all of it, was reverse transcribed, so expressed TCRB transcripts were what got sequenced. The data were produced by immunoSEQ multiplex PCR, yet TCRdb's version contains in-frame clones alone and is incomplete. The sample shows about 230,000 clones, roughly 9.6% of them seen only once. Sequenced sample: naive CD4+ T cells from blood. The receptors originated from a woman under 30 in good health.

The chain couples TRBV5-4 to TRBJ2-7; perhaps TRBD2 as D (6 bases). Trimming took off 0 bases at V and 6 bases at J, with 16 bases between the two ends. The CDR3 consists of 15 residues. CDR1 and CDR2 (germline): SGHNT, YYREEE (reference sequence). The CDR3 DNA reads TGTGCCAGCAGCTTGGCCGGGATCGTGGGAGGCGAGCAGTACTTC. Translated, it gives CASSLAGIVGGEQYF. The full variable domain, completed using reference TRBV5-4 and TRBJ2-7, is ETGVTQSPTHLIKTRGQQVTLRCSSQSGHNTVSWYQQALGQGPQFIFQYYREEENGRGNFPPRFSGLQFPNYSSELNVNALELDDSALYLCASSLAGIVGGEQYFGPGTRLTVT.

The chain employs TRBV5-1 and TRBJ2-1; 15 nucleotides align to TRBD2. The CDR3 length is 16 residues. Trimming cost V 0 bases and J 6 bases; bases outside gene matches: 1. Germline V CDR1 and CDR2: SGHRS, YFSETQ. This CDR3 reads CASSLGGLAGGNEQFF. The CDR3 DNA is TGCGCCAGCAGCTTGGGGGGACTAGCGGGAGGCAATGAGCAGTTCTTC.

This clone was seen more than once but under ten times. The genes are TRBV28 and TRBJ2-3; 7 bases map to TRBD1. V trimming: 5 bases; J trimming: 0 bases; junction bases outside the gene matches: 11. Germline V CDR1 and CDR2: MDHEN, SYDVKM. There are 17 residues in the CDR3. CDR3 sequence reads: CASSRATGTASTDTQYF. CDR3 DNA: TGTGCCAGCAGTCGGGCCACCGGGACAGCTAGCACAGATACGCAGTATTTT. The full variable domain, rest sourced from reference TRBV28 and TRBJ2-3, is DVKVTQSSRYLVKRTGEKVFLECVQDMDHENMFWYRQDPGLGLRLIYFSYDVKMKEKGDIPEGYSVSREKKERFSLILESASTNQTSMYLCASSRATGTASTDTQYFGPGTRLTVL.

This clone was counted only a few times. V gene TRBV2 combines with J gene TRBJ2-1; TRBD2 matches 9 bases. The CDR3 covers 16 residues. With V trimmed by 0 bases and J by 4 bases, 4 bases remained unmatched. CDR1 SNHLY and CDR2 FYNNEI come from the germline V gene. The CDR3 spells CASSEAMRGGYNEQFF. In DNA, the CDR3 is TGTGCCAGCAGTGAAGCAATGCGGGGGGGTTACAATGAGCAGTTCTTC.

The rearrangement joins TRBV30 to TRBJ2-7, with a possible D match to TRBD1 (6 bases). Germline V gene sequence: CDR1 GTSNPN, CDR2 SVGIG (reference sequence). The CDR3 covers 12 residues. The V end lost 2 bases, the J end lost 4 bases, and 9 bases lay between the germline ends. The CDR3 reads CAWSQTGYEQYF. CDR3 nucleotides: TGTGCCTGGAGTCAGACAGGATACGAGCAGTACTTC.

This clone occurred many times. This chain links TRBV19 with TRBJ2-7; 7 bases fit TRBD1. The germline CDR1 and CDR2 sequences are LNHDA and SQIVND (reference sequence). CDR3 length equals 12 residues. Germline trimming cut 8 bases from V and 6 bases from J; bases unmatched to any gene: 7. The CDR3 bases are TGTGCCAGTGGGGATACAGGGGTCGAGCAGTACTTC. As protein: CASGDTGVEQYF.

The chain is built from TRBV5-1 and TRBJ2-1, with D tentatively TRBD1 (6 bases). This CDR3 spans 15 amino acids. Deletions cut 0 bases from V and 0 bases from J, with 7 bases between. Germline loops: CDR1 SGHRS, CDR2 YFSETQ. The CDR3 DNA sequence: TGCGCCAGCAGCTTGGAGGGGGTCTCCTACAATGAGCAGTTCTTC. The encoded protein is CASSLEGVSYNEQFF.

The chain employs TRBV19 and TRBJ2-6, with D possibly TRBD1 on 5 matching bases. CDR1 is LNHDA, CDR2 SQIVND, per germline (reference sequence). The CDR3 covers 16 residues. V gave up 2 bases and J gave up 0 bases, with 8 bases separating them. For the CDR3, the DNA is TGTGCCAGTAGTATAACGACAGCCTCTGGGGCCAACGTCCTGACTTTC. Its translation: CASSITTASGANVLTF.

V gene TRBV27 combines with J gene TRBJ1-5, with a weak D call TRBD1 (6 bases). CDR3 length equals 13 residues. V shed 6 bases and J shed 4 bases, with 10 bases lying between them. The germline V gene encodes CDR1 MNHEY and CDR2 SMNVEV (reference sequence). The CDR3 spells CASSYRENQPQHF. For the CDR3, the DNA is TGTGCCAGCAGCTACAGGGAGAATCAGCCCCAGCATTTT.

The chain carries TRBV2 and TRBJ1-2; D unresolved. The CDR3 runs 12 residues. CDR1 is SNHLY and CDR2 is FYNNEI in the germline V gene. V gave up 4 bases and J gave up 6 bases, with 9 bases separating them. Here the CDR3 reads CASSVLPDGYTF. DNA for the CDR3: TGTGCCAGCAGTGTCCTTCCAGATGGCTACACCTTC.

V and J are TRBV5-1 and TRBJ1-1; possibly TRBD1 for D (5 bases). Germline-derived CDR1 and CDR2 are SGHRS and YFSETQ. The CDR3 loop spans 16 amino acids. Trimming removed 4 bases from V and 4 bases from J, with 20 bases in between. CDR3 amino acids: CASSPEAGSAFTEAFF. CDR3 nucleotides: TGCGCCAGCAGCCCGGAAGCAGGGTCCGCTTTCACTGAAGCTTTCTTT.

This chain joins TRBV5-4 and TRBJ2-7; 7 bases match TRBD2. CDR1 and CDR2 (germline): SGHNT, YYREEE (reference sequence). CDR3 size: 14 residues. Losses at the gene ends were 4 bases for V and 4 bases for J; bases not matched to a gene: 8. Here the CDR3 DNA reads TGTGCCAGCAGCGACGGCGGGAGAACTTACGAGCAGTACTTC. Its protein product is CASSDGGRTYEQYF. Variable domain in full (rest from reference TRBV5-4 and TRBJ2-7): ETGVTQSPTHLIKTRGQQVTLRCSSQSGHNTVSWYQQALGQGPQFIFQYYREEENGRGNFPPRFSGLQFPNYSSELNVNALELDDSALYLCASSDGGRTYEQYFGPGTRLTVT.

The gene calls are TRBV29-1 and TRBJ2-5, with D hard to call. Trimming pared 3 bases from V and 2 bases from J, leaving 13 bases between. This CDR3 is 14 amino acids long. Germline V CDR1 and CDR2: SQVTM, ANQGSEA. CDR3 protein: CSVEARPGQETQYF. The CDR3 coding sequence is TGCAGCGTTGAGGCCCGACCCGGGCAAGAGACCCAGTACTTC.

V gene TRBV2 combines with J gene TRBJ2-1; 10 nucleotides align to TRBD2. V was clipped by 5 bases and J by 6 bases; unmatched bases: 7. The CDR3 runs to 15 residues. Germline loops: CDR1 SNHLY, CDR2 FYNNEI. The CDR3: CASSFGTSAVNEQFF. In DNA, the CDR3 is TGTGCCAGCAGTTTCGGGACTAGCGCCGTCAATGAGCAGTTCTTC.

This clone was observed a few times. This chain connects TRBV6-5 to TRBJ1-5; TRBD1 agrees at 7 bases. Germline values: CDR1 MNHEY, CDR2 SVGAGI. CDR3 size: 15 residues. J lost 4 bases, V lost 10 bases, and 13 bases had no gene match. The CDR3: CATTPTGDSNQPQHF. The CDR3 DNA is TGTGCCACCACCCCCACAGGGGATAGTAATCAGCCCCAGCATTTT.

This clone showed up just a few times. The rearrangement links TRBV5-1 to TRBJ2-7; weak D call: TRBD1 (5 bases). Trimming shortened V by 0 bases and J by 0 bases, and 10 bases separated the two germline ends. The CDR3 covers 15 residues. Germline CDR1 SGHRS, CDR2 YFSETQ. Here the CDR3 reads CASSLAIGASYEQYF. CDR3 DNA sequence: TGCGCCAGCAGCTTGGCAATAGGGGCCTCCTACGAGCAGTACTTC. The complete variable domain, with remaining parts taken from reference TRBV5-1 and TRBJ2-7, reads KAGVTQTPRYLIKTRGQQVTLSCSPISGHRSVSWYQQTPGQGLQFLFEYFSETQRNKGNFPGRFSGRQFSNSRSEMNVSTLELGDSALYLCASSLAIGASYEQYFGPGTRLTVT.

The rearrangement uses TRBV5-6 and TRBJ2-3; 13 bases align to TRBD2. J gave up 2 bases and V 3 bases, and 6 bases lay outside the gene matches. The CDR3 is made up of 17 amino acids. The V gene's germline CDR1 is SGHDT and CDR2 YYEEEE. The CDR3 bases are TGTGCCAGCAGCTCATGGACTAGCGGGGGCACCACAGATACGCAGTATTTT. Its translation is CASSSWTSGGTTDTQYF.

This clone was seen only a few times. This chain uses TRBV7-9 with TRBJ2-1, with 13 bases aligning to TRBD2. Germline CDR1 is SEHNR and CDR2 is FQNEAQ (reference sequence). J gave up 9 bases and V 2 bases, and 7 bases lay outside the gene matches. This CDR3 spans 16 amino acids. This chain's CDR3 is CASSLRTSGGAREQFF. CDR3 DNA: TGTGCCAGCAGCTTACGTACTAGCGGGGGGGCCCGTGAGCAGTTCTTC.

The rearrangement joins TRBV30 to TRBJ2-7; the D gene is possibly TRBD1 (6 bases). The CDR3 extends over 18 amino acids. Trimming took 5 bases from V and 5 from J, leaving 31 bases between them. CDR1 and CDR2 from the germline V gene are GTSNPN and SVGIG (reference sequence). The CDR3 region is CAWGQPKVFAGAAHEQYF. In DNA form, the CDR3 reads TGTGCCTGGGGACAACCCAAAGTGTTTGCAGGGGCGGCCCACGAGCAGTACTTC.

This clone was counted only a few times. This chain joins TRBV7-9 and TRBJ2-3, with a possible D match to TRBD2 (6 bases). Trimming cost V 11 bases and J 1 base, with 28 bases left between them. This CDR3 has 18 amino acids. Germline CDR1 SEHNR, CDR2 FQNEAQ (reference sequence). Here the CDR3 reads CAAKPSGPPERGTDTQYF. CDR3 DNA: TGTGCCGCCAAACCCAGCGGGCCTCCAGAGAGAGGCACAGATACGCAGTATTTT.

V and J are TRBV6-6 and TRBJ1-1, with 8 nucleotides matching TRBD1. CDR1 MNHNY and CDR2 SVGAGI come from the germline V gene (reference sequence). The CDR3 sequence is 15 residues long. Trimming cost V 0 bases and J 0 bases; bases outside gene matches: 0. The CDR3 region has the DNA TGTGCCAGCAGTTACTCACAGGGGGTGAACACTGAAGCTTTCTTT. This sequence encodes CASSYSQGVNTEAFF.

CDR3 sequence reads: CASRDTLATNEKLFF. CDR3 nucleotide sequence: TGCGCCAGCAGGGACACACTTGCAACTAATGAAAAACTGTTTTTT. The V gene is TRBV5-1, the J gene TRBJ1-4, with D perhaps matching TRBD1 (5 bases). Trimming removed 5 bases at V and 0 bases at J, with 11 bases between. Germline-derived CDR1 and CDR2 are SGHRS and YFSETQ. The CDR3 consists of 15 residues.

The V and J genes are TRBV15 and TRBJ1-2; D gene ambiguous. This CDR3 region has 13 residues. From germline, CDR1 is LNHNV and CDR2 YYDKDF (reference sequence). V lost 9 bases, J lost 1 base, and 12 bases lay in between. CDR3 loop: CATTPGFNYGYTF. Here the CDR3 DNA reads TGTGCCACGACCCCGGGGTTTAACTATGGCTACACCTTC. Filled out from reference TRBV15 and TRBJ1-2, the complete variable domain reads DAMVIQNPRYQVTQFGKPVTLSCSQTLNHNVMYWYQQKSSQAPKLLFHYYDKDFNNEADTPDNFQSRRPNTSFCFLDIRSPGLGDTAMYLCATTPGFNYGYTFGSGTRLTVV.

The chain has TRBV10-3 and TRBJ1-1; tentatively, D is TRBD1 (5 bases). V was cut by 4 bases and J by 3 bases, with 21 bases left in between. CDR1 is ENHRY, CDR2 SYGVKD, per germline. The CDR3 sequence is 17 residues long. The chain's CDR3 is CAISVGRGRGTDTEAFF. The CDR3 nucleotides read TGTGCCATCAGTGTTGGTCGGGGACGGGGGACGGACACTGAAGCTTTCTTT.

V and J are TRBV5-4 and TRBJ2-5; TRBD2 agrees at 11 bases. J gave up 2 bases and V 0 bases, and 6 bases lay outside the gene matches. There are 17 residues in the CDR3. Germline CDR1 reads SGHNT; CDR2 reads YYREEE (reference sequence). Here the CDR3 reads CASSLAGRLAGQETQYF. The CDR3 DNA reads TGTGCCAGCAGCTTGGCGGGAAGACTAGCGGGGCAAGAGACCCAGTACTTC.

This clone was seen a handful of times. The rearrangement links TRBV27 to TRBJ2-2, with D maybe TRBD2 (6 bases). Germline CDR1 reads MNHEY; CDR2 reads SMNVEV (reference sequence). The CDR3 covers 16 residues. V lost 6 bases and J lost 7, with 21 bases in between. The CDR3 nucleotides read TGTGCCAGCAGATCTCAGGGAGGCAGGGTCGGCGGGGAGCTGTTTTTT. It specifies CASRSQGGRVGGELFF.